This TCR beta chain was sequenced during a study of sequential checkpoint blockade in melanoma (dated 2019 in TCRdb). Background for the entire study: Using 1:1 randomization, the trial assigned patients either to first-line nivolumab followed by ipilimumab (arm A) or to ipilimumab followed by nivolumab (arm B). Both trial sequences were followed by maintenance nivolumab.

Remarks on this clone: The antigen it binds to is not known. Base quality data are lacking; no much larger clone is found one base away.

The immunoSEQ Assay was used to immunosequence TCRbeta CDR3 regions from genomic DNA. Before high-throughput sequencing, genomic DNA was amplified using bias-controlled multiplex PCR. For the original study's pipeline: To quantify the absolute abundance of each unique TCRbeta CDR3 region, the sequences were collapsed and filtered. Clonality, defined as 1 minus Pielou's evenness, was calculated using productive rearrangements only. A previously published method was used to identify clones with significantly greater frequencies in on-treatment samples than in baseline samples. Held by TCRdb, this immuneACCESS table contains in-frame sequences only and omits some clones. Under half of the omission traces to an unresolved V gene where checked; the cause of the rest is unknown. The D gene and trimming were derived from the DNA, and the V and J assignments and clone size from that table. The sample profile shows 40,000 or so clones; 86% of them were found once. The ten largest make up 12% of the sample.

From a lookup of the germline V gene (reference sequence), CDR1 and CDR2 are MNHEY and SMNVEV. From V the trimming removes 4 bases and from J it removes 6 bases, while the gene matches leave 9 bases of the junction unaccounted for. The CDR3 has 16 amino acids, counting the end cysteine and phenylalanine. Of the read, only the CDR3 DNA is kept; its 48 bases are in frame from base 1. Taken with the paper, the label for treatment or condition translates to: randomized to nivolumab then ipilimumab (arm A) or the reverse (arm B). None of the patients in the trial had previously been given DNA-damaging chemotherapy. On a FACS Aria II flow cytometer, live CD3+CD8+ cells that were negative for CD19 and CD56 were sorted from thawed PBMCs. CheckMate 064, a randomized, open-label phase II trial of sequential checkpoint blockade, was the source of the samples, all of which came from patients with melanoma. Peripheral blood mononuclear cells were collected by leukapheresis, purified with Ficoll-Paque, and frozen in human serum with 10% DMSO. Immediately after sorting, the purity of the sorted blood CD3+CD8+ cells was confirmed to be >98%, and DNA was then extracted.

Here is what the overall study found, with its caveats: The response-prediction model combining TCR metrics and mutation burden needs validation in larger, independent patient cohorts.

The chain employs TRBV27 and TRBJ2-1, with 10 bases aligning to TRBD2. The TCR originated in a human donor with melanoma. Sequenced here: CD8+ T cells sorted from blood (inferred from file names), sampled from a patient given nivolumab and ipilimumab in sequence. The DNA sequence follows: TGTGCCAGCAGTTCGCCTATTTCTAGCGGGAGCAATGAGCAGTTCTTC. Its product reads: CASSSPISSGSNEQFF.